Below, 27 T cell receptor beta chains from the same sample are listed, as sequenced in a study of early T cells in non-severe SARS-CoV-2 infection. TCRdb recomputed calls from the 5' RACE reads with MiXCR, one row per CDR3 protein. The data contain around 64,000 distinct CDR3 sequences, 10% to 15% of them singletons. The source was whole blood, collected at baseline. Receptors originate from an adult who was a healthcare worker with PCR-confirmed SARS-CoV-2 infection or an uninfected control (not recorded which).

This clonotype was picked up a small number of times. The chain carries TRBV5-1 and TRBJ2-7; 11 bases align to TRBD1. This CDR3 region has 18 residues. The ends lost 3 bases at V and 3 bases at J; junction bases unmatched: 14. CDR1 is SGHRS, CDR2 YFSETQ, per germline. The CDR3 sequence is CASSSAAFAGTGGYEQYF. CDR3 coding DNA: TGCGCCAGCAGCTCCGCGGCCTTCGCCGGGACAGGGGGCTACGAGCAGTACTTC.

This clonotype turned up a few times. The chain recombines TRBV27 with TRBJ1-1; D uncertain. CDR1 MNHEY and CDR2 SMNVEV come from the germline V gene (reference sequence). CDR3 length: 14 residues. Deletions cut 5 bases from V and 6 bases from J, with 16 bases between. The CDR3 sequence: CASSPGGGWAEAFF. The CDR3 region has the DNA TGTGCCAGCAGTCCCGGCGGAGGTTGGGCTGAAGCTTTCTTT.

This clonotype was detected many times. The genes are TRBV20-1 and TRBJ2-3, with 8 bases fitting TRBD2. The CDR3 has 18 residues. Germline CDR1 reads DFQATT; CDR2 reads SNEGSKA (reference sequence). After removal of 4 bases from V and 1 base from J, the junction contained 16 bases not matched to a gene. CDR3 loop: CSAILGAFSGEGTDTQYF. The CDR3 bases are TGCAGTGCTATCCTAGGGGCCTTTAGCGGGGAAGGCACAGATACGCAGTATTTT.

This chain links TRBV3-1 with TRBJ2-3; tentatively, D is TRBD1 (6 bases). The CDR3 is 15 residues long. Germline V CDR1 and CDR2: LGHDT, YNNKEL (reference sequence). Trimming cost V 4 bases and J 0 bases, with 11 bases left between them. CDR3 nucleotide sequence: TGTGCCAGCAGCCGGGAGACAGGTAGCACAGATACGCAGTATTTT. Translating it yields CASSRETGSTDTQYF.

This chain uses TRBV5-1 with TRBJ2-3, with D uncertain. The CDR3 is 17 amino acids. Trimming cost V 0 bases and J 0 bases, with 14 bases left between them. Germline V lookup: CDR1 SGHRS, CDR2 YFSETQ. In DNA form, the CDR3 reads TGCGCCAGCAGCTTGGTTCGGACCTTAACTAGCACAGATACGCAGTATTTT. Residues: CASSLVRTLTSTDTQYF.

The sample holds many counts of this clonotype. In DNA form, the CDR3 reads TGTGCCAGCAGACGACGGGACAGGGGGCAAGAGCAGTACTTC. The encoded protein is CASRRRDRGQEQYF. The chain links TRBV11-2 to TRBJ2-7; 12 bases match TRBD1. Germline CDR1 reads SGHAT; CDR2 reads FQNNGV. The V segment lost 6 bases and the J segment 7 bases; nucleotides outside the gene matches: 7. The CDR3 covers 14 residues. Full variable domain (remainder filled in from reference TRBV11-2 and TRBJ2-7): EAGVAQSPRYKIIEKRQSVAFWCNPISGHATLYWYQQILGQGPKLLIQFQNNGVVDDSQLPKDRFSAERLKGVDSTLKIQPAKLEDSAVYLCASRRRDRGQEQYFGPGTRLTVT.

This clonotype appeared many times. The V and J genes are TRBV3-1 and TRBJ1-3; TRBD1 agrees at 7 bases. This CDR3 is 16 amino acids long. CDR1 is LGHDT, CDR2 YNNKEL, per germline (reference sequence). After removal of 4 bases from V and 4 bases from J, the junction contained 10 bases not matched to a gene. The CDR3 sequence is CASSRDSSLAGNTIYF. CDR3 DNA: TGTGCCAGCAGCCGGGACAGTTCTTTAGCGGGAAACACCATATATTTT.

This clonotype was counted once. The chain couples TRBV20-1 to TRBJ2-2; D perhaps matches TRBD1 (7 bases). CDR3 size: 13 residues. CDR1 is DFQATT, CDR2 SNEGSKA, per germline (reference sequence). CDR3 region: CSARGAWTGELFF. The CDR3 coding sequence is TGCAGCGCCAGGGGGGCGTGGACCGGGGAGCTGTTTTTT.

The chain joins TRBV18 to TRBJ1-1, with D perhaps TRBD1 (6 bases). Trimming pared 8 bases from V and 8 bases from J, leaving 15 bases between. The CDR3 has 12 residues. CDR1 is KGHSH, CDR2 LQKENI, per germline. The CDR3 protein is CASTETTGEAFF. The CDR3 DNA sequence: TGTGCCAGCACAGAGACAACAGGGGAAGCTTTCTTT.

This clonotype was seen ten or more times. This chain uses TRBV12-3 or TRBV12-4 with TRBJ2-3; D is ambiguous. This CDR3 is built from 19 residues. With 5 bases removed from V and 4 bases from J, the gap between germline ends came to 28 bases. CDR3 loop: CASSQLGSGEWVNSDTQYF. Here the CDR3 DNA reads TGTGCCAGCAGTCAATTAGGGTCGGGCGAGTGGGTAAACTCAGATACGCAGTATTTT.

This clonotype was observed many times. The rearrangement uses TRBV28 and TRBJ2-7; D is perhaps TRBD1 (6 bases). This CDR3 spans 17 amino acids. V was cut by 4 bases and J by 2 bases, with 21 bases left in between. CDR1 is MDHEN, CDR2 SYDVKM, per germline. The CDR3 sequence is CASSSDRTKISPYEQYF. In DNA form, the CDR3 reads TGTGCCAGCAGTTCCGACAGGACCAAAATATCACCCTACGAGCAGTACTTC. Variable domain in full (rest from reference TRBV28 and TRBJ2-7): DVKVTQSSRYLVKRTGEKVFLECVQDMDHENMFWYRQDPGLGLRLIYFSYDVKMKEKGDIPEGYSVSREKKERFSLILESASTNQTSMYLCASSSDRTKISPYEQYFGPGTRLTVT.

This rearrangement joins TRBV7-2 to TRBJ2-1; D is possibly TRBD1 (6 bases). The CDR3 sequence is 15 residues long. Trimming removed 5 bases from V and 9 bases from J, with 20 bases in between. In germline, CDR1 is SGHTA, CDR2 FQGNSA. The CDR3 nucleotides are TGTGCCAGCAGCCTGGGGGCAGGGCACTACTCTGAGCAGTTCTTC. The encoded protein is CASSLGAGHYSEQFF.

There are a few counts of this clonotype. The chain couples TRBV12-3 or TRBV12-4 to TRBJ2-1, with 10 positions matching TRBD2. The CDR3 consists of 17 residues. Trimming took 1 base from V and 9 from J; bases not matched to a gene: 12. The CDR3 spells CASSLGSWASGSSEQFF. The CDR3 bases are TGTGCCAGCAGTTTAGGGTCCTGGGCTAGCGGGAGCAGTGAGCAGTTCTTC.

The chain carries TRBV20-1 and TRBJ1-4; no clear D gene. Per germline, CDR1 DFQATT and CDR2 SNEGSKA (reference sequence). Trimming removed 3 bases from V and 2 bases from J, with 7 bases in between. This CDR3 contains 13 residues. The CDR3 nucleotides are TGCAGTGCTAGGAAGGGTACTAATGAAAAACTGTTTTTT. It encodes CSARKGTNEKLFF.

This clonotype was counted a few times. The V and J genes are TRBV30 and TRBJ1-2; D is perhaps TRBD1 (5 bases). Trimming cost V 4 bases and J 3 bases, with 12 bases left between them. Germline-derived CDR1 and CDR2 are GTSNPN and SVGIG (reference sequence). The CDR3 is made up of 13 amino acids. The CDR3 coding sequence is TGTGCCTGGACAGGGCCGGGAGACTATGGCTACACCTTC. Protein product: CAWTGPGDYGYTF.

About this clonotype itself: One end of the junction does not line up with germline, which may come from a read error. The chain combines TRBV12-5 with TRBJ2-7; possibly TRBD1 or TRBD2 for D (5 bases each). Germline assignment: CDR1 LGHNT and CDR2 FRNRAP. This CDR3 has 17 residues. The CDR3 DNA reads TGTGCTAATGGTGATGCTCGGCTTGGCAGGGAGTCCCACGAGCAGTACTTC. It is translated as CANGDARLGRESHEQYF.

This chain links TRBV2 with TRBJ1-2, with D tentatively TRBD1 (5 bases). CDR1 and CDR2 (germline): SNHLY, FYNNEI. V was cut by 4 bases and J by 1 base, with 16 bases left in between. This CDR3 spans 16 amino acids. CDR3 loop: CASSVGLGDLNYGYTF. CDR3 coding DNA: TGTGCCAGCAGTGTCGGACTCGGGGACCTTAACTATGGCTACACCTTC.

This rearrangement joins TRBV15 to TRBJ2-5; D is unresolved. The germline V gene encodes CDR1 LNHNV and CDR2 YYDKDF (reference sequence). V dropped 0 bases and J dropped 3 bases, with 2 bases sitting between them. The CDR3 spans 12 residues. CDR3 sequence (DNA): TGTGCCACCAGCAGAGATAAAGAGACCCAGTACTTC. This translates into CATSRDKETQYF. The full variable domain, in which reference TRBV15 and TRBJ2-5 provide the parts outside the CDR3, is DAMVIQNPRYQVTQFGKPVTLSCSQTLNHNVMYWYQQKSSQAPKLLFHYYDKDFNNEADTPDNFQSRRPNTSFCFLDIRSPGLGDTAMYLCATSRDKETQYFGPGTRLLVL.

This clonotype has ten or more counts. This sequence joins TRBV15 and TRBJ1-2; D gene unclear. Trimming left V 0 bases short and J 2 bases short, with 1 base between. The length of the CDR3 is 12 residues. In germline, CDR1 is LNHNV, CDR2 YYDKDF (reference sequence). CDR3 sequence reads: CATSRDNYGYTF. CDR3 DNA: TGTGCCACCAGCAGAGACAACTATGGCTACACCTTC. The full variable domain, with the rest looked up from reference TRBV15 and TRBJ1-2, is DAMVIQNPRYQVTQFGKPVTLSCSQTLNHNVMYWYQQKSSQAPKLLFHYYDKDFNNEADTPDNFQSRRPNTSFCFLDIRSPGLGDTAMYLCATSRDNYGYTFGSGTRLTVV.

The CDR3 DNA reads as TGCAGTGCTAGAGCCGGGACAAGCTCTGGAAACACCATATATTTT. Protein sequence: CSARAGTSSGNTIYF. The chain couples TRBV20-1 to TRBJ1-3; D may be TRBD1 (6 bases). Trimming removed 1 base at V and 0 bases at J, with 10 bases between. The CDR3 has 15 residues. Germline V gene data show CDR1 as DFQATT and CDR2 as SNEGSKA (reference sequence).

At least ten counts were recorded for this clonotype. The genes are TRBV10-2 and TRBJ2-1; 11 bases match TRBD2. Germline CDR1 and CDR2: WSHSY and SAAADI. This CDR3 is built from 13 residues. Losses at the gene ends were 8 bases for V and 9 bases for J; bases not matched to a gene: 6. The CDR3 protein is CASRSGTSGEQFF. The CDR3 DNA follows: TGCGCCAGCCGCTCCGGGACTAGCGGTGAGCAGTTCTTC.

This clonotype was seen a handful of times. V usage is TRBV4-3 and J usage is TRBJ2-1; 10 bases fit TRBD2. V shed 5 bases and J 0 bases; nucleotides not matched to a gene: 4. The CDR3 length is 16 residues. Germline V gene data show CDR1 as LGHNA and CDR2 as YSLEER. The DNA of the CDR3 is TGCGCCAGCAGCGATAGCGGGAGGAGCTCCTACAATGAGCAGTTCTTC. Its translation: CASSDSGRSSYNEQFF.

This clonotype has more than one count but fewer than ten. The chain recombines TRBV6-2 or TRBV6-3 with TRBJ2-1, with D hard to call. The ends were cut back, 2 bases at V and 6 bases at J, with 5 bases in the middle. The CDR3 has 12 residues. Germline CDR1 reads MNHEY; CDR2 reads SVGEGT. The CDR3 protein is CASSYISNEQFF. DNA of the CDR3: TGTGCCAGCAGTTACATCTCCAATGAGCAGTTCTTC.

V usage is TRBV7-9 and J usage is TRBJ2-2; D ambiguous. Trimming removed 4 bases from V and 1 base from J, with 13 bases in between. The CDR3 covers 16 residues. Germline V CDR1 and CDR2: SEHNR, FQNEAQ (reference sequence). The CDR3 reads CASSSVWGLNTGELFF. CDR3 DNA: TGTGCCAGCAGCTCGGTATGGGGATTGAACACCGGGGAGCTGTTTTTT.

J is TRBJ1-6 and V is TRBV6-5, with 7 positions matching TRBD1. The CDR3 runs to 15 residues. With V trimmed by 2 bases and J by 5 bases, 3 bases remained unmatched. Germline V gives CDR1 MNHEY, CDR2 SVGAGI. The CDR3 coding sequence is TGTGCCAGCAGTTACGCGGGACAGCATAATTCACCCCTCCACTTT. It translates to CASSYAGQHNSPLHF.

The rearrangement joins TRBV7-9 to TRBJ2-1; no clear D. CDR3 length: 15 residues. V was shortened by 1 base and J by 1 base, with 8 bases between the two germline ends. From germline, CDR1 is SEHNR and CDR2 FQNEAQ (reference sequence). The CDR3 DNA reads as TGTGCCAGCAGCTTAGATGCAGGTTCCTACAATGAGCAGTTCTTC. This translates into CASSLDAGSYNEQFF. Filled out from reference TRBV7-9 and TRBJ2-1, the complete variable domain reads DTGVSQNPRHKITKRGQNVTFRCDPISEHNRLYWYRQTLGQGPEFLTYFQNEAQLEKSRLLSDRFSAERPKGSFSTLEIQRTEQGDSAMYLCASSLDAGSYNEQFFGPGTRLTVL.

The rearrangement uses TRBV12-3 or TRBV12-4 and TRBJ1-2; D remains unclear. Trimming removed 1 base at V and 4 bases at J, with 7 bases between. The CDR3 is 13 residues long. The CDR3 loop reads CASSLGTVYGYTF. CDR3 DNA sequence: TGTGCCAGCAGTTTAGGAACAGTCTATGGCTACACCTTC.